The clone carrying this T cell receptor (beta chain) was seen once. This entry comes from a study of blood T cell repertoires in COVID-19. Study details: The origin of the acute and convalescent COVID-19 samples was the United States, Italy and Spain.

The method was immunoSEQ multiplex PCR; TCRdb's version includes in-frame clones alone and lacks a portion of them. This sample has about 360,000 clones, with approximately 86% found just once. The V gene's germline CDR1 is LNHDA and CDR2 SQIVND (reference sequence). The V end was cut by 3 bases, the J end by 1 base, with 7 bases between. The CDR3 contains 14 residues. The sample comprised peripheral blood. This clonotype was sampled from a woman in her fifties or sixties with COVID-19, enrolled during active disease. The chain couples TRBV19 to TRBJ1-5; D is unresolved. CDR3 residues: CASSILGSNQPQHF. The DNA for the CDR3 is TGTGCCAGTAGTATTTTGGGCAGCAATCAGCCCCAGCATTTT.